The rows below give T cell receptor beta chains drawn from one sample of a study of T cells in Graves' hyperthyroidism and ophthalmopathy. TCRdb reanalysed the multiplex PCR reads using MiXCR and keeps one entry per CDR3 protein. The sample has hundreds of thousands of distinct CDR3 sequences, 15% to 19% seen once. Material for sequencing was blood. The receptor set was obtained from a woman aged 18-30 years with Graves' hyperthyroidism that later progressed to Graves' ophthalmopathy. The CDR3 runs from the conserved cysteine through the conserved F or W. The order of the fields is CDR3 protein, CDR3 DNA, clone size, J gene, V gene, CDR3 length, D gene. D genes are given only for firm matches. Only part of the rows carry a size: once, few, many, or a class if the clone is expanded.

CASTATSGRANEQFF | TGTGCCAGCACGGCGACTAGCGGGAGGGCGAATGAGCAGTTCTTC | NA | TRBJ2-1 | TRBV2 | 15 | TRBD2
CSARGSGTDFNSPLHF | TGCAGTGCTAGAGGAAGCGGGACAGATTTTAATTCACCCCTCCACTTT | once | TRBJ1-6 | TRBV20-1 | 16 | TRBD1
CASSYGSVVGTGELFF | TGTGCCAGCAGTTACGGGTCAGTCGTTGGGACCGGGGAGCTGTTTTTT | NA | TRBJ2-2 | TRBV6-5 | 16 | NA
CAISDAGESYGYTF | TGTGCCATCAGTGACGCAGGGGAAAGCTATGGCTACACCTTC | few | TRBJ1-2 | TRBV10-3 | 14 | NA
CAWNPHRDTEAFF | TGTGCCTGGAACCCCCACAGGGACACTGAAGCTTTCTTT | many | TRBJ1-1 | TRBV30 | 13 | NA
CSASLWGNTDTQYF | TGCAGTGCTAGTCTGTGGGGTAACACAGATACGCAGTATTTT | many | TRBJ2-3 | TRBV20-1 | 14 | NA
CASSLSYRVDGYTF | TGTGCCAGCAGTTTATCTTACAGGGTGGATGGCTACACCTTC | many | TRBJ1-2 | TRBV28 | 14 | NA
CASSDRDGRNTEAFF | TGTGCCAGCAGCGACCGGGACGGACGGAACACTGAAGCTTTCTTT | few | TRBJ1-1 | TRBV7-9 | 15 | NA
CASSAVGYEQYF | TGTGCCAGCAGTGCAGTAGGCTACGAGCAGTACTTC | NA | TRBJ2-7 | TRBV7-6 | 12 | NA
CASSPSLGQGNYGYTF | TGTGCCAGCAGTCCCAGCCTGGGACAGGGGAACTATGGCTACACCTTC | many | TRBJ1-2 | TRBV28 | 16 | TRBD1
CASSSGTGMNYEQYF | TGTGCCAGCAGCTCCGGGACAGGGATGAACTACGAGCAGTACTTC | NA | TRBJ2-7 | TRBV7-9 | 15 | TRBD1
CASRAGGVKGTQYF | TGTGCCAGCAGGGCAGGGGGCGTAAAGGGGACCCAGTACTTC | many | TRBJ2-5 | TRBV2 | 14 | TRBD1
CASSPPRDDYRLGVNQPQHF | TGTGCCAGCAGCCCACCCCGGGACGATTATAGGCTGGGGGTAAATCAGCCCCAGCATTTT | many | TRBJ1-5 | TRBV3-1 | 20 | NA
CASSQDIRSYNEQFF | TGTGCCAGCAGCCAAGACATCCGCTCCTACAATGAGCAGTTCTTC | NA | TRBJ2-1 | TRBV3-1 | 15 | NA
CASSGNGYTF | TGTGCCAGCAGTGGTAATGGCTACACCTTC | many | TRBJ1-2 | TRBV2 | 10 | NA
CASSRQRAGANVLTF | TGTGCCAGCAGCCGGCAGCGGGCTGGGGCCAACGTCCTGACTTTC | many | TRBJ2-6 | TRBV28 | 15 | NA
CSASLRGGEQYF | TGCAGTGCTAGTCTCAGGGGAGGGGAGCAGTACTTC | many | TRBJ2-7 | TRBV20-1 | 12 | NA
CASSFETGSFGANVLTF | TGCGCCAGCAGCTTCGAGACAGGGAGCTTTGGGGCCAACGTCCTGACTTTC | NA | TRBJ2-6 | TRBV5-1 | 17 | TRBD1
CASSSDRRQPQHF | TGTGCCAGCAGTTCGGATCGACGGCAGCCCCAGCATTTT | NA | TRBJ1-5 | TRBV27 | 13 | NA
CASYGTSTDTQYF | TGTGCCAGTTACGGGACTAGCACAGATACGCAGTATTTT | few | TRBJ2-3 | TRBV27 | 13 | NA
CASSQRTRPDTQYF | TGCGCCAGCAGCCAAAGGACCCGCCCAGATACGCAGTATTTT | NA | TRBJ2-3 | TRBV4-1 | 14 | NA
CASSERLATGSSYEQYF | TGTGCCAGCAGTGAACGGCTAGCAACGGGTAGCTCCTACGAGCAGTACTTC | NA | TRBJ2-7 | TRBV6-1 | 17 | NA